The 15 T cell receptor beta chains in this list originate from one sample, sequenced in a study of cytomegalovirus exposure and HLA in healthy donors. The study ran its PCR with 60 Vbeta and 13 Jbeta primers. The data were produced by immunoSEQ multiplex PCR, yet TCRdb's version contains in-frame clones alone and is incomplete. The table includes around 150,000 clones, roughly 70% detected once. Sequenced: PBMCs. Receptors were obtained from a human donor in good health.

The V gene is TRBV19, the J gene TRBJ1-5; TRBD1 matches at 8 bases. V lost 10 bases and J lost 6; bases outside the gene matches: 5. Germline V CDR1 and CDR2: LNHDA, SQIVND (reference sequence). This CDR3 contains 12 residues. Written as DNA, the CDR3 is TGTGCCACACAGGGGGGGGGTCAGCCCCAGCATTTT. Translated, it gives CATQGGGQPQHF.

CDR3 coding DNA: TGTGCCAGCAGCAATGGAGCGGGAGGGCCCATTTTGGATGAGCAGTTCTTC. It is translated as CASSNGAGGPILDEQFF. The rearrangement links TRBV21-1 to TRBJ2-1; whether TRBD2, the table's D call, matches the DNA was not checked. TRBV21-1 is a listed pseudogene. This CDR3 has 17 residues.

The CDR3 reads CASSKGQGSHTEAFF. CDR3 nucleotide sequence: TGTGCCAGTAGTAAGGGACAAGGGTCTCACACTGAAGCTTTCTTT. The genes are TRBV19 and TRBJ1-1, with D possibly matching TRBD1 (6 bases). Germline CDR1 is LNHDA and CDR2 is SQIVND (reference sequence). Deletions cut 4 bases from V and 3 bases from J, with 15 bases between. The CDR3 covers 15 residues.

The chain employs TRBV5-1 and TRBJ2-7; D may be TRBD2 (6 bases). This CDR3 comprises 13 residues. Trimming pared 0 bases from V and 9 bases from J, leaving 13 bases between. Germline CDR1 is SGHRS and CDR2 is YFSETQ. The CDR3 protein is CASSLENAGGQYF. The CDR3 DNA reads TGCGCCAGCAGCTTGGAGAACGCCGGGGGGCAGTACTTC. The whole variable domain, filled in from reference TRBV5-1 and TRBJ2-7, reads KAGVTQTPRYLIKTRGQQVTLSCSPISGHRSVSWYQQTPGQGLQFLFEYFSETQRNKGNFPGRFSGRQFSNSRSEMNVSTLELGDSALYLCASSLENAGGQYFGPGTRLTVT.

The CDR3 DNA sequence: TGTGCCACCAGGGGGGACAGGGAGCCGGAGAGCTATGGCTACACCTTC. Translation gives CATRGDREPESYGYTF. The genes are TRBV15 and TRBJ1-2; 9 bases map to TRBD1. CDR3 length equals 16 residues. CDR1 and CDR2 (germline): LNHNV, YYDKDF (reference sequence). V was clipped by 6 bases and J by 4 bases; unmatched bases: 12.

The chain is built from TRBV28 and TRBJ2-7; TRBD1 agrees at 8 bases. The CDR3 extends over 15 amino acids. The V gene end was trimmed by 6 bases and the J gene end by 2 bases; junction bases not matched to a gene: 9. Germline assignment: CDR1 MDHEN and CDR2 SYDVKM. As DNA, the CDR3 is TGTGCCAGCAGACGCCCCAGGACAGGGCCCTACGAGCAGTACTTC. Encoded protein: CASRRPRTGPYEQYF. The full variable domain, in which reference TRBV28 and TRBJ2-7 provide the parts outside the CDR3, is DVKVTQSSRYLVKRTGEKVFLECVQDMDHENMFWYRQDPGLGLRLIYFSYDVKMKEKGDIPEGYSVSREKKERFSLILESASTNQTSMYLCASRRPRTGPYEQYFGPGTRLTVT.

The J gene is TRBJ2-1, the V gene TRBV9; D may be TRBD2 (7 bases). This CDR3 is 16 amino acids long. CDR1 and CDR2 from the germline V gene are SGDLS and YYNGEE. V lost 4 bases, J lost 5 bases, and 19 bases lay in between. The CDR3 here is CASSTPRGGADNEQFF. CDR3 in DNA: TGTGCCAGCAGCACCCCCCGTGGGGGGGCGGACAATGAGCAGTTCTTC.

This clone has only a few counts. This sequence joins TRBV10-3 and TRBJ2-5; possibly TRBD2 for D (6 bases). V was trimmed by 3 bases and J by 1 base, leaving 15 bases between them. Germline lookup yields CDR1 ENHRY and CDR2 SYGVKD. The length of the CDR3 is 16 residues. CDR3 sequence reads: CAISDVGRESQETQYF. CDR3 coding DNA: TGTGCCATCAGTGATGTCGGGCGGGAATCCCAAGAGACCCAGTACTTC.

This clone was observed a handful of times. The chain combines TRBV5-1 with TRBJ2-5; 7 bases are shared with TRBD2. The CDR3 contains 16 residues. The V and J ends lost 0 bases and 1 base, in that order; junction bases with no gene match: 6. Germline V gene data show CDR1 as SGHRS and CDR2 as YFSETQ. CDR3 DNA: TGCGCCAGCAGCTTGGGGGGAGCGGGAAGCCAAGAGACCCAGTACTTC. Its translation is CASSLGGAGSQETQYF.

This clone turned up a few times. J is TRBJ2-1 and V is TRBV7-3; 8 bases map to TRBD2. V lost 4 bases, J lost 9 bases, and 11 bases stayed unmatched. Germline lookup yields CDR1 SGHTA and CDR2 FQGTGA. The CDR3 is made up of 15 amino acids. Here the CDR3 DNA reads TGTGCCAGCAGCTCCCTAACTCTAGCGGGTTCTGAGCAGTTCTTC. Translation gives CASSSLTLAGSEQFF.

This chain's CDR3 is CASSYGRGYGYEQYF. CDR3 DNA: TGTGCCAGCAGTTACGGAAGGGGATATGGGTACGAGCAGTACTTC. The rearrangement joins TRBV6-5 to TRBJ2-7; the D gene is possibly TRBD1 (5 bases). Germline loops: CDR1 MNHEY, CDR2 SVGAGI. The CDR3 has 15 amino acids. V was trimmed by 2 bases and J by 4 bases, leaving 15 bases between them.

The chain couples TRBV7-2 to TRBJ2-3, with 8 bases fitting TRBD1. The CDR3 is 15 residues long. Trimming took 5 bases from V and 4 from J; bases not matched to a gene: 8. Germline-derived CDR1 and CDR2 are SGHTA and FQGNSA. CDR3 amino acids: CASSRRTGRPDTQYF. The CDR3 nucleotides read TGTGCCAGCAGCCGACGGACAGGGAGGCCAGATACGCAGTATTTT.

This clone was observed once. The V and J genes are TRBV28 and TRBJ2-7; D is perhaps TRBD1 (6 bases). Trimming removed 3 bases at V and 1 base at J, with 13 bases between. Germline V gene data show CDR1 as MDHEN and CDR2 as SYDVKM. The CDR3 runs 15 residues. CDR3 sequence: CASSFIGGQSYEQYF. DNA of the CDR3: TGTGCCAGCAGTTTTATTGGGGGCCAATCCTACGAGCAGTACTTC.

In this sample, this clone turned up a few times. The genes are TRBV28 and TRBJ2-2; 9 nucleotides line up with TRBD2. V shed 1 base and J 1 base; nucleotides not matched to a gene: 10. Germline V gene sequence: CDR1 MDHEN, CDR2 SYDVKM. This CDR3 has 19 residues. The CDR3 nucleotides are TGTGCCAGCAGTTTATTGCGCCTGGGACTAGCTGTGAACACCGGGGAGCTGTTTTTT. Translation gives CASSLLRLGLAVNTGELFF.

Here the CDR3 reads CASSLTVGSFEQYF. CDR3 DNA sequence: TGTGCCAGCAGTTTAACGGTGGGGAGTTTCGAGCAGTACTTC. The V gene is TRBV27, the J gene TRBJ2-7, with a weak D call TRBD2 (5 bases). The CDR3 consists of 14 residues. Germline lookup yields CDR1 MNHEY and CDR2 SMNVEV (reference sequence). V was pared by 2 bases and J by 6 bases, with 14 bases between.